This paragraph covers one TCR beta chain sequence. This sample is part of a study of blood T cell repertoires in COVID-19. For the study at large: Collection of acute and convalescent COVID-19 samples took place in the United States, Italy and Spain.

Per the original data handling: Amplification with reference gene primers provided the estimates of nucleated cell counts. Libraries were prepared by immunoSEQ multiplex PCR; TCRdb keeps only in-frame clonotypes and omits some of them. The V and J calls and clone size are taken from that table; D and trimming were inferred from the DNA. Counted here are approximately 260,000 clones, roughly 80% occurring once; the ten biggest clones make up approximately 4.5%. Germline trimming cut 5 bases from V and 5 bases from J; bases unmatched to any gene: 13. Germline values: CDR1 SGHNT, CDR2 YENEEA. This CDR3 is 17 amino acids long. This study enrolled people aged roughly 18 to 100 from 24 US geographic areas. Clinical history reported by participants formed the basis on which cohorts were assigned.

The receptor comes from a man aged 25 to 45 with acute COVID-19. V gene TRBV11-3 combines with J gene TRBJ2-1; 9 bases match TRBD2. The specimen sequenced was PBMCs or T cells enriched from blood (not recorded which). Here the CDR3 DNA reads TGTGCCAGCAGCGTGACTAGCGGTGGAGGTCTTCACAATGAGCAGTTCTTC. Amino acids: CASSVTSGGGLHNEQFF.